What follows are 21 T cell receptor beta chains derived from one specimen sequenced in a study of cytomegalovirus exposure and HLA in healthy donors. The study ran its PCR with 60 Vbeta and 13 Jbeta primers. Produced via immunoSEQ multiplex PCR; TCRdb's table is partial and in-frame only. The sample has about 45,000 clones, 55% to 75% seen once. Sequencing input: PBMCs. Receptors were obtained from a woman in her 30s in good health and CMV-seronegative.

The rearrangement links TRBV14 to TRBJ1-1; D is unclear. V lost 1 base and J 1 base, leaving 7 bases between the germline ends. The CDR3 is 14 amino acids. Per the germline V gene, CDR1 is SGHDN and CDR2 is FVKESK. This chain's CDR3 is CASSQGGTNTEAFF. DNA of the CDR3: TGTGCCAGCAGCCAAGGAGGTACGAACACTGAAGCTTTCTTT.

The chain combines TRBV9 with TRBJ2-2; 12 positions agree with TRBD2. J gave up 0 bases and V 5 bases, and 8 bases lay outside the gene matches. Germline CDR1 SGDLS, CDR2 YYNGEE. There are 18 residues in the CDR3. The CDR3 loop is CASSPSGTSGPNTGELFF. The CDR3 bases are TGTGCCAGCAGTCCCTCCGGGACTAGCGGGCCGAACACCGGGGAGCTGTTTTTT.

The chain uses TRBV15 and TRBJ2-5; D possibly corresponds to TRBD2 (6 bases). The germline V and J ends were trimmed by 2 bases and 2 bases, with 12 bases remaining between them. This CDR3 has 15 residues. Germline V gene sequence: CDR1 LNHNV, CDR2 YYDKDF (reference sequence). CDR3 sequence (DNA): TGTGCCACCAGCAGAAATCCGGGACTGCAAGAGACCCAGTACTTC. Protein sequence: CATSRNPGLQETQYF.

Only a few counts were recorded for this clone. V usage is TRBV10-3 and J usage is TRBJ1-1; D gene uncertain. Germline CDR1 and CDR2: ENHRY and SYGVKD. The CDR3 is 16 amino acids. Trimming removed 3 bases at V and 1 base at J, with 15 bases between. The DNA for the CDR3 is TGTGCCATCAGTGAAAGGTCTCCCCGGGGGAACACTGAAGCTTTCTTT. Translation gives CAISERSPRGNTEAFF.

The chain combines TRBV7-6 with TRBJ2-7; a possible D gene is TRBD1 (5 bases). V lost 5 bases and J 6 bases, leaving 20 bases between the germline ends. The CDR3 totals 15 residues. Germline V gene sequence: CDR1 SGHVS, CDR2 FNYEAQ. The CDR3 reads CASSPGHRRSSEQYF. The CDR3 region has the DNA TGTGCCAGCAGCCCCGGACATAGAAGGAGCTCCGAGCAGTACTTC.

The chain couples TRBV27 to TRBJ1-1; perhaps TRBD1 as D (5 bases). The V end lost 8 bases, the J end lost 1 base, and 14 bases lay between the germline ends. Germline V gene sequence: CDR1 MNHEY, CDR2 SMNVEV (reference sequence). The CDR3 runs 14 residues. DNA for the CDR3: TGTGCCAGCGCCCGCAGGGTGCGGAACACTGAAGCTTTCTTT. Translating it yields CASARRVRNTEAFF.

This sequence joins TRBV6-5 and TRBJ1-2; possible D gene TRBD1, 6 bases. The CDR3 totals 13 residues. Trimming pared 0 bases from V and 10 bases from J, leaving 12 bases between. Looked up from germline, CDR1 is MNHEY and CDR2 is SVGAGI. The CDR3 bases are TGTGCCAGCAGTTACTCGACTGGGGGCGCCTACACCTTC. Amino acid sequence: CASSYSTGGAYTF.

This clone turned up a few times. The gene calls are TRBV2 and TRBJ2-5; no firm D call. In germline, CDR1 is SNHLY, CDR2 FYNNEI. V was cut by 8 bases and J by 5 bases, with 6 bases left in between. The CDR3 is made up of 10 amino acids. Here the CDR3 DNA reads TGTGCCAGCCCCCGGGAGACCCAGTACTTC. Translating gives CASPRETQYF.

This clone turned up a few times. The chain is built from TRBV19 and TRBJ1-1; no clear D gene. Per germline, CDR1 LNHDA and CDR2 SQIVND (reference sequence). The CDR3 covers 13 residues. The V gene lost 6 bases and the J gene lost 6 bases, with 14 bases spanning the gap. The CDR3 reads CASSTSWAPEAFF. CDR3 DNA sequence: TGTGCCAGTAGCACTTCTTGGGCTCCTGAAGCTTTCTTT.

The V gene is TRBV29-1, the J gene TRBJ2-5, with 8 bases matching TRBD1. CDR3 length: 14 residues. CDR1 and CDR2 from the germline V gene are SQVTM and ANQGSEA. After removal of 7 bases from V and 5 bases from J, the junction contained 12 bases not matched to a gene. The CDR3 coding sequence is TGCAGCGACTCCGACAGGGGTTTAGGGGAGACCCAGTACTTC. This translates into CSDSDRGLGETQYF.

This chain's CDR3 is CACFGSNTDTQYF. CDR3 bases: TGTGCCTGCTTCGGGTCTAACACAGATACGCAGTATTTT. The chain has TRBV5-4 and TRBJ2-3; no clear D. This CDR3 comprises 13 residues. Trimming shortened V by 10 bases and J by 2 bases, and 14 bases separated the two germline ends. Germline V gene data show CDR1 as SGHNT and CDR2 as YYREEE (reference sequence).

The V gene is TRBV25-1, the J gene TRBJ2-6; a weak D match, TRBD1 (5 bases). Germline V gives CDR1 MGHDK, CDR2 SYGVNS. The ends were cut back, 1 base at V and 4 bases at J, with 11 bases in the middle. This CDR3 has 16 amino acids. CDR3 region: CASSEFIQAGANVLTF. The DNA for the CDR3 is TGTGCCAGCAGTGAATTTATACAGGCCGGGGCCAACGTCCTGACTTTC.

CDR3 sequence reads: CATSDRNTEAFF. CDR3 coding DNA: TGTGCCACCTCGGACAGGAACACTGAAGCTTTCTTT. This chain links TRBV6-6 with TRBJ1-1; TRBD1 might be the D (6 bases). Between the trimmed V and J ends, which lost 10 bases and 1 base, there was a span of 10 bases. Germline lookup yields CDR1 MNHNY and CDR2 SVGAGI (reference sequence). The CDR3 contains 12 residues.

The chain has TRBV6-4 and TRBJ2-1; TRBD2 matches at 9 bases. Germline V gene data show CDR1 as MRHNA and CDR2 as SNTAGT. The V segment lost 2 bases and the J segment 1 base; nucleotides outside the gene matches: 3. The CDR3 is 16 amino acids. The CDR3 DNA reads TGTGCCAGCAGTGACACGGGACTAGCTTCCTACAATGAGCAGTTCTTC. Its protein product is CASSDTGLASYNEQFF.

The rearrangement uses TRBV19 and TRBJ2-5; 9 bases map to TRBD1. CDR3 size: 14 residues. The ends lost 4 bases at V and 4 bases at J; junction bases unmatched: 4. Germline V gene sequence: CDR1 LNHDA, CDR2 SQIVND (reference sequence). CDR3 protein: CASSKGQGGETQYF. CDR3 nucleotide sequence: TGTGCCAGTAGTAAGGGACAGGGTGGAGAGACCCAGTACTTC.

This rearrangement joins TRBV6-5 to TRBJ2-5; 9 positions match TRBD2. This CDR3 is 15 amino acids long. V lost 2 bases to trimming and J lost 4 bases; unmatched junction nucleotides: 5. Germline values: CDR1 MNHEY, CDR2 SVGAGI. CDR3 bases: TGTGCCAGCAGTTACGGTGGCGGGAGGGGAGAGACCCAGTACTTC. Translated, it gives CASSYGGGRGETQYF.

V gene TRBV6-1 combines with J gene TRBJ2-7; D possibly corresponds to TRBD1 (8 bases). Trimming took 6 bases from V and 2 from J, leaving 11 bases between them. The CDR3 extends over 13 amino acids. CDR1 MNHNS and CDR2 SASEGT come from the germline V gene. The CDR3 nucleotides read TGTGCCAGCAGAGCGGGACAGGCCTACGAGCAGTACTTC. Protein: CASRAGQAYEQYF.

The chain combines TRBV30 with TRBJ2-1, with TRBD2 matching 14 bases. Unmatched junction bases numbered 6, after V lost 2 bases and J lost 6 bases. This CDR3 is 16 amino acids long. Germline assignment: CDR1 GTSNPN and CDR2 SVGIG (reference sequence). CDR3 DNA sequence: TGTGCCTGGAGTAAGGGACTAGCGGGGGTTGGCAATGAGCAGTTCTTC. Protein: CAWSKGLAGVGNEQFF. The full variable domain, completed using reference TRBV30 and TRBJ2-1, is SQTIHQWPATLVQPVGSPLSLECTVEGTSNPNLYWYRQAAGRGLQLLFYSVGIGQISSEVPQNLSASRPQDRQFILSSKKLLLSDSGFYLCAWSKGLAGVGNEQFFGPGTRLTVL.

V gene TRBV5-6 combines with J gene TRBJ2-3; 8 bases map to TRBD2. Germline trimming cut 4 bases from V and 5 bases from J; bases unmatched to any gene: 9. CDR3 length: 15 residues. Germline CDR1 SGHDT, CDR2 YYEEEE. CDR3 DNA sequence: TGTGCCAGCAGCCTCCGGGGGGGTCAAGGAGATACGCAGTATTTT. This codes for CASSLRGGQGDTQYF.

This clone appeared once. The chain carries TRBV30 and TRBJ2-3; D remains ambiguous. CDR1 GTSNPN and CDR2 SVGIG come from the germline V gene (reference sequence). This CDR3 region has 13 residues. V shed 3 bases and J shed 2 bases, with 9 bases lying between them. Here the CDR3 DNA reads TGTGCCTGGAGCCGCGGATACACAGATACGCAGTATTTT. It specifies CAWSRGYTDTQYF.

The V call is TRBV14, the J call TRBJ1-4, with 9 bases lining up with TRBD1. V lost 1 base and J lost 5; bases outside the gene matches: 5. Germline loops: CDR1 SGHDN, CDR2 FVKESK. CDR3 length equals 16 residues. CDR3 sequence (DNA): TGTGCCAGCAGCCAAGGGGGACAGGGCAGGAATGAAAAACTGTTTTTT. It translates to CASSQGGQGRNEKLFF. Complete variable domain (other parts from reference TRBV14 and TRBJ1-4): EAGVTQFPSHSVIEKGQTVTLRCDPISGHDNLYWYRRVMGKEIKFLLHFVKESKQDESGMPNNRFLAERTGGTYSTLKVQPAELEDSGVYFCASSQGGQGRNEKLFFGSGTQLSVL.